This TCR beta chain was documented in a study of cytomegalovirus exposure and HLA in healthy donors. Study-level findings and limits: About 180 TCR beta chains were listed as cytomegalovirus-associated.

Concerning this clone itself: The antigen is not known.

This CDR3 region has 15 residues. Germline V gives CDR1 MGHRA, CDR2 YSYEKL. Trimming removed 0 bases from V and 1 base from J, with 7 bases in between. Libraries were prepared by immunoSEQ multiplex PCR; TCRdb keeps only in-frame clonotypes and omits some of them. This sample has more than 300,000 clones, with roughly 89% found just once. This clonotype was obtained from a woman aged 18-29 years in good health and CMV-seronegative. The sequencing input was PBMCs. The V gene is TRBV4-1, the J gene TRBJ1-3; D gene unclear. CDR3 sequence reads: CASSQDATSGNTIYF. CDR3 nucleotide sequence: TGCGCCAGCAGCCAAGATGCCACATCTGGAAACACCATATATTTT.